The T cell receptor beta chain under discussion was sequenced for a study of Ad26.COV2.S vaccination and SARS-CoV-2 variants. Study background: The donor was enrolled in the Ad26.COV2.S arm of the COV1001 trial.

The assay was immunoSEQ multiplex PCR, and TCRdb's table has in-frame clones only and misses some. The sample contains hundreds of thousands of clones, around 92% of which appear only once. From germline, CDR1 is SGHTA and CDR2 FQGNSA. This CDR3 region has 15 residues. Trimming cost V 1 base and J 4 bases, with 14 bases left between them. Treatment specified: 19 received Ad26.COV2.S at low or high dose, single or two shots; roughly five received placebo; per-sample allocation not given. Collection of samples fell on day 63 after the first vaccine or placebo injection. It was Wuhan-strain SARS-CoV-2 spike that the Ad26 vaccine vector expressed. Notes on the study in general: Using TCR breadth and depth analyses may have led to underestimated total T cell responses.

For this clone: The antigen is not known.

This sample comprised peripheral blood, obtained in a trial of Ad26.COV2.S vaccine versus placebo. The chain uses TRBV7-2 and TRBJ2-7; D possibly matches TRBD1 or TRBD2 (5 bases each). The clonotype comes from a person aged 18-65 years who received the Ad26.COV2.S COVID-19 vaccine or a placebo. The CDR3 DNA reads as TGTGCCAGCAGCTTAGGAGGGGCCCTTGGTTACGAGCAGTACTTC. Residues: CASSLGGALGYEQYF.